This TCR beta chain was recorded in a study of sequential checkpoint blockade in melanoma. Here immunoSEQ multiplex PCR was the method, and the copy in TCRdb shows in-frame clones only, minus some. The sample records 20,000 to 25,000 clones, around 86% being singletons. CDR1 and CDR2 (germline): SGHNT, YYREEE (reference sequence). Trimming took 4 bases from V and 0 from J, leaving 12 bases between them. The CDR3 runs to 15 residues. The treatment was: randomized to nivolumab then ipilimumab (arm A) or the reverse (arm B). No patient had prior DNA-damaging chemotherapy. This specimen was CD8+ T cells sorted from blood (inferred from file names), taken from a patient given nivolumab and ipilimumab in sequence. The sequence was obtained from a human donor with melanoma. The chain combines TRBV5-4 with TRBJ2-3; D is possibly TRBD1 (5 bases). CDR3 amino acids: CASSGYRSSTDTQYF. The CDR3, as DNA: TGTGCCAGCAGCGGATACAGGTCTAGCACAGATACGCAGTATTTT. Drawing the rest from reference TRBV5-4 and TRBJ2-3, the complete variable domain is ETGVTQSPTHLIKTRGQQVTLRCSSQSGHNTVSWYQQALGQGPQFIFQYYREEENGRGNFPPRFSGLQFPNYSSELNVNALELDDSALYLCASSGYRSSTDTQYFGPGTRLTVL.